Shown below are 5 T cell receptor beta chains from a single sample sequenced in a study of blood T cell repertoires in COVID-19. Libraries were prepared by immunoSEQ multiplex PCR; TCRdb keeps only in-frame clonotypes and omits some of them. The data contain about 62,000 clones, around 89% of them singletons. The source material was peripheral blood. These receptors came from a woman aged 55 to 70 with COVID-19, enrolled during active disease.

This sequence joins TRBV10-3 and TRBJ2-2; 15 positions match TRBD2. The CDR3 sequence is 17 residues long. CDR1 and CDR2 (germline): ENHRY, SYGVKD. The V segment lost 4 bases and the J segment 6 bases; nucleotides outside the gene matches: 6. In DNA form, the CDR3 reads TGTGCCATCAGTGGGACTAGCGGGAGGGCCGATTCCGGGGAGCTGTTTTTT. This gives the protein CAISGTSGRADSGELFF.

Regarding this clone: Its ends do not fully match the called genes, so a read error is possible. The chain joins TRBV3-1 (or the pseudogene TRBV3-2) to TRBJ1-2; 9 nucleotides match TRBD1. Germline V CDR1 and CDR2: LGHDT, YNNKEL (reference sequence). This CDR3 is built from 18 residues. CDR3 nucleotides: TGTGCCACCAGCGCCAGTTGGAGGGACAGGGCAGGAGGACGCGGCTACACCTTC. Protein product: CATSASWRDRAGGRGYTF.

This chain uses TRBV19 with TRBJ1-5, with 7 bases that match TRBD1. The ends lost 6 bases at V and 4 bases at J; junction bases unmatched: 6. The germline V gene has CDR1 LNHDA and CDR2 SQIVND (reference sequence). This CDR3 spans 14 amino acids. The CDR3 nucleotides are TGTGCCAGTAGCACCGGGACAGATAATCAGCCCCAGCATTTT. Translated: CASSTGTDNQPQHF. Full variable domain (missing parts from reference TRBV19 and TRBJ1-5): DGGITQSPKYLFRKEGQNVTLSCEQNLNHDAMYWYRQDPGQGLRLIYYSQIVNDFQKGDIAEGYSVSREKKESFPLTVTSAQKNPTAFYLCASSTGTDNQPQHFGDGTRLSIL.

This clone turned up a few times. The V gene is TRBV6-2 or TRBV6-3, the J gene TRBJ1-2; D is uncertain. The CDR3 has 12 amino acids. The V gene's germline CDR1 is MNHEY and CDR2 SVGEGT. V lost 6 bases, J lost 4 bases, and 9 bases lay in between. The CDR3 nucleotides read TGTGCCAGCAGCCCTAACACCTATGGCTACACCTTC. It yields the protein CASSPNTYGYTF.

The chain recombines TRBV25-1 with TRBJ2-3; 8 nucleotides agree with TRBD1. Trimming removed 6 bases from V and 3 bases from J; junction bases left unmatched: 2. The CDR3 spans 13 residues. Germline CDR1 MGHDK, CDR2 SYGVNS. The CDR3 sequence: CASRRTGTDTQYF. CDR3 DNA sequence: TGTGCCAGCAGAAGGACAGGGACAGATACGCAGTATTTT.